The source of this T cell receptor (beta chain) is a study of graft-versus-host responses after intestinal transplantation. Study-level information: Anti-thymocyte globulin was used for induction in all recipients, who then took tacrolimus and steroids for approximately 3 years.

The protocol was immunoSEQ multiplex PCR, while the TCRdb copy is restricted to in-frame clones and leaves out a portion. The sample has some 44,000 clones; just under 95% are singletons. This TCR was sampled from a human patient who received an intestinal transplant, so some T cells may come from the graft donor. Specimen: PBMCs, collected approximately 340 days after intestinal transplant.

CDR3: CASSSSTGGSTDTQYF. The CDR3 coding sequence is TGTGCCAGCAGCTCCTCGACAGGCGGTAGCACAGATACGCAGTATTTT. The chain joins TRBV5-5 to TRBJ2-3, with D possibly matching TRBD1 (6 bases). The V and J ends lost 3 bases and 0 bases respectively, with 14 bases between them. The CDR3 consists of 16 residues. The germline V gene has CDR1 SGHKS and CDR2 YYEKEE (reference sequence).